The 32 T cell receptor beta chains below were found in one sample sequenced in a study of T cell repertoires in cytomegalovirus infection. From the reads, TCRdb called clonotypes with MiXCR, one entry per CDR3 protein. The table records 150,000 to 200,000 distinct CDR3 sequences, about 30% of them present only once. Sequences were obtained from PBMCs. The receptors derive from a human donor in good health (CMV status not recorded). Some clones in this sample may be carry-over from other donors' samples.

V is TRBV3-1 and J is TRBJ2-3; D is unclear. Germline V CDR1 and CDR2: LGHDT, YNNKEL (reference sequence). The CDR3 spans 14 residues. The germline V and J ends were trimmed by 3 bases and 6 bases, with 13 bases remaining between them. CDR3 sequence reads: CASSHSGGADTQYF. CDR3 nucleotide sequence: TGTGCCAGCAGCCATTCCGGTGGAGCTGATACGCAGTATTTT.

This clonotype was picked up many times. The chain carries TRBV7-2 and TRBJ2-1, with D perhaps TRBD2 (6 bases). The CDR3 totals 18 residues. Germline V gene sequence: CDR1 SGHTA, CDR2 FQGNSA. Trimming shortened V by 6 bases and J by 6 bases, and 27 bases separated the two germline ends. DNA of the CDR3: TGTGCCAGCAGGTCGGGAGAGAGCCGGGACCGGTTAAGCAATGAGCAGTTCTTC. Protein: CASRSGESRDRLSNEQFF.

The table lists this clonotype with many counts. The CDR3 loop is CSAPRIGGTEAFF. CDR3 DNA: TGCAGTGCTCCGCGGATAGGAGGCACTGAAGCTTTCTTT. The rearrangement uses TRBV20-1 and TRBJ1-1; no clear D gene. V was clipped by 5 bases and J by 4 bases, with 14 bases between them. Germline lookup yields CDR1 DFQATT and CDR2 SNEGSKA (reference sequence). The CDR3 spans 13 residues.

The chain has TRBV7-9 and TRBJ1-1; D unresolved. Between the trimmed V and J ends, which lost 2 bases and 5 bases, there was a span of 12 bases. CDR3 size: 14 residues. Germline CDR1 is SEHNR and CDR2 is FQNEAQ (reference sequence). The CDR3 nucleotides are TGTGCCAGCAGCTTAAGGCCGGAGGTGACTGAAGCTTTCTTT. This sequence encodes CASSLRPEVTEAFF.

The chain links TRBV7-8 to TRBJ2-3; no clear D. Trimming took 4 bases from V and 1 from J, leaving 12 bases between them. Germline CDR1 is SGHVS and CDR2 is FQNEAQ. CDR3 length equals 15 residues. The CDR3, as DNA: TGTGCCAGCAGCTCCTCAGATGCCCGCACAGATACGCAGTATTTT. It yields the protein CASSSSDARTDTQYF.

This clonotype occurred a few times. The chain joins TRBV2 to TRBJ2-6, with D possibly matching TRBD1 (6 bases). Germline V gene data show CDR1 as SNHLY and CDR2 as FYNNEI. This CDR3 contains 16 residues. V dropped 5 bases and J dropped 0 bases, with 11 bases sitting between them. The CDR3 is CASSLTGSSGANVLTF. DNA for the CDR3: TGTGCCAGCAGTCTGACAGGCAGCTCTGGGGCCAACGTCCTGACTTTC.

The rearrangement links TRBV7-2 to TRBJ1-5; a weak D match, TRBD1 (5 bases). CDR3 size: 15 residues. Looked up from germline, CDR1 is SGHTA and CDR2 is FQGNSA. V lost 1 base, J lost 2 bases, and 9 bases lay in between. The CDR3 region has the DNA TGTGCCAGCAGCTTAGAGTGGGGCGGCAATCAGCCCCAGCATTTT. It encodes CASSLEWGGNQPQHF.

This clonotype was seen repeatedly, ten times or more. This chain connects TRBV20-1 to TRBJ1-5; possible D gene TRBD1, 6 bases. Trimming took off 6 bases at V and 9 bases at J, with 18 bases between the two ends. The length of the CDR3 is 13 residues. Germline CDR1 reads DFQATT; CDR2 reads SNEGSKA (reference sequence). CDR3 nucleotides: TGCAGTGCCGATACGACAGGTCCGGGGCCCCAGCATTTT. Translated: CSADTTGPGPQHF.

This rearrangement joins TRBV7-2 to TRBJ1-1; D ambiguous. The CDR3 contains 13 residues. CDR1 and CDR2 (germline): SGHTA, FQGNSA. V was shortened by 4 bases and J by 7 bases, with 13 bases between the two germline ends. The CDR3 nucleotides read TGTGCCAGCAGCTCCTCGGGAGAGGGTGAAGCTTTCTTT. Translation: CASSSSGEGEAFF.

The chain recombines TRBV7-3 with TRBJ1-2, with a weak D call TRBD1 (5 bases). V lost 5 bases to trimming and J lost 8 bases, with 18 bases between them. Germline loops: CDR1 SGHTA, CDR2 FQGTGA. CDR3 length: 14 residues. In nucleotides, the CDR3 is TGTGCCAGCAGCCGTACACGGGACGAGGAGGGCTACACCTTC. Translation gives CASSRTRDEEGYTF.

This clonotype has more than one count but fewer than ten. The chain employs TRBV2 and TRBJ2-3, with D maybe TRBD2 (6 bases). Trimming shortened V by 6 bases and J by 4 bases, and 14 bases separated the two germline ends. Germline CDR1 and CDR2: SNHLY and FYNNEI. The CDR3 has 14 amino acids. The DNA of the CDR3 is TGTGCCAGCAGGCGGGACTCCATATCAGATACGCAGTATTTT. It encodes CASRRDSISDTQYF.

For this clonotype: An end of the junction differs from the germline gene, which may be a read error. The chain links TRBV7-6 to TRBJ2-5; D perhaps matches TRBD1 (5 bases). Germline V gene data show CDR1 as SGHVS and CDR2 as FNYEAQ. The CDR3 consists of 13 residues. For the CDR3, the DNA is TGTGCTAGCAGCTTAGGGCCAGGGGAGACCCAGTACTTC. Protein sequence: CASSLGPGETQYF.

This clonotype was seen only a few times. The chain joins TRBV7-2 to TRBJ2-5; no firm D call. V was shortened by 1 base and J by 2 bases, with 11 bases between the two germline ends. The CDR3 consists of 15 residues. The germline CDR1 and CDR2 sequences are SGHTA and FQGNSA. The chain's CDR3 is CASSLGDAKQETQYF. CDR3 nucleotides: TGTGCCAGCAGCTTAGGAGACGCCAAACAAGAGACCCAGTACTTC.

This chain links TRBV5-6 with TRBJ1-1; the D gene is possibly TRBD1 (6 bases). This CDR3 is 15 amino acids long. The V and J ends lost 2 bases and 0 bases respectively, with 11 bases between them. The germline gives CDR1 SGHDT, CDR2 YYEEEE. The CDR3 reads CASSFSDRLNTEAFF. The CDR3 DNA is TGTGCCAGCAGCTTCTCGGACAGATTGAACACTGAAGCTTTCTTT.

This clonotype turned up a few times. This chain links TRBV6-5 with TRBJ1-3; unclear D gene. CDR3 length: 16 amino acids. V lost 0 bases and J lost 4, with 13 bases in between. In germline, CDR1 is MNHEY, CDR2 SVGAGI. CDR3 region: CASSYSIVQSGNTIYF. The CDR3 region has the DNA TGTGCCAGCAGTTACTCTATTGTGCAGAGCGGAAACACCATATATTTT.

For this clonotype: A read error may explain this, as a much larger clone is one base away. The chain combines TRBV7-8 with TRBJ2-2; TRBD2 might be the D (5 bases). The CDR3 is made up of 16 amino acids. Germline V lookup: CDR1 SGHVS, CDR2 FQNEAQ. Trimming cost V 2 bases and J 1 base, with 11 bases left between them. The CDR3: CASSLLDGMNTGELFF. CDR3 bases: TGTGCCAGCAGCTTACTGGACGGGATGAACACCGGGGAGCTGTTTTTT.

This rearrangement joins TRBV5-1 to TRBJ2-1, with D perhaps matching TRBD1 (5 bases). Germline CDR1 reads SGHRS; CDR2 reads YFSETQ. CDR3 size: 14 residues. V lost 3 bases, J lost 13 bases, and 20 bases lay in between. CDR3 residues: CASSSQDPTESQFF. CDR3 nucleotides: TGCGCCAGCAGCTCCCAAGACCCGACAGAGAGTCAGTTCTTC.

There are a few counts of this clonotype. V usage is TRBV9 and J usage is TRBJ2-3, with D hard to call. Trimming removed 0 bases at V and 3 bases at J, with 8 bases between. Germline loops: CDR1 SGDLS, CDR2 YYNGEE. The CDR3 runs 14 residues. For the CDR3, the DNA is TGTGCCAGCAGCGTAGACACGGCGACAGATACGCAGTATTTT. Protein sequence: CASSVDTATDTQYF.

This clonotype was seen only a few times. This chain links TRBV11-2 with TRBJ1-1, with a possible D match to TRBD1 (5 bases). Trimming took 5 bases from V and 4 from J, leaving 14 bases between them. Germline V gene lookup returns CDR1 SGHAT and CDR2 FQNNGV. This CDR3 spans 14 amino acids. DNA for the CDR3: TGTGCCAGCAGCCCTTCTCGGGGGGGCACTGAAGCTTTCTTT. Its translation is CASSPSRGGTEAFF. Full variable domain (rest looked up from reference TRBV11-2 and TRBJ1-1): EAGVAQSPRYKIIEKRQSVAFWCNPISGHATLYWYQQILGQGPKLLIQFQNNGVVDDSQLPKDRFSAERLKGVDSTLKIQPAKLEDSAVYLCASSPSRGGTEAFFGQGTRLTVV.

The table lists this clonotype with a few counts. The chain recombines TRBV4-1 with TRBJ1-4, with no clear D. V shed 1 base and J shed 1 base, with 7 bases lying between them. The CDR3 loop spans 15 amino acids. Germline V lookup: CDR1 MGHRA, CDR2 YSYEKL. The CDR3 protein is CASSQGWITNEKLFF. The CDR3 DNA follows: TGCGCCAGCAGCCAAGGTTGGATAACTAATGAAAAACTGTTTTTT.

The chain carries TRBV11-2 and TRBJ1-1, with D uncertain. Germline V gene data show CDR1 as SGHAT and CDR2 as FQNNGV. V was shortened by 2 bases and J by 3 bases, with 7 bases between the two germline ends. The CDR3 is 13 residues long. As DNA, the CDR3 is TGTGCCAGCAGCTTATCTCCGGACACTGAAGCTTTCTTT. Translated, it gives CASSLSPDTEAFF.

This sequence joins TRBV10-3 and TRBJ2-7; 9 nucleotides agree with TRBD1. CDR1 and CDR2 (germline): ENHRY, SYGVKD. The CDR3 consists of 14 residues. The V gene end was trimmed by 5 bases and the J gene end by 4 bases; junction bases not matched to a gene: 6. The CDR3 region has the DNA TGTGCCATCAGTCCGGGACAGGGAGAATACGAGCAGTACTTC. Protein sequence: CAISPGQGEYEQYF.

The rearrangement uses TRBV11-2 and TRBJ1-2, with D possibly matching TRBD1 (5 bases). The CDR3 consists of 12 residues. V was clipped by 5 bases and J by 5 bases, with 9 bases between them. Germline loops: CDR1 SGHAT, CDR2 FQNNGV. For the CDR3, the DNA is TGTGCCAGCAGCCGGGACGGGTATGGCTACACCTTC. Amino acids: CASSRDGYGYTF. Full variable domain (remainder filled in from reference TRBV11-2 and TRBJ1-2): EAGVAQSPRYKIIEKRQSVAFWCNPISGHATLYWYQQILGQGPKLLIQFQNNGVVDDSQLPKDRFSAERLKGVDSTLKIQPAKLEDSAVYLCASSRDGYGYTFGSGTRLTVV.

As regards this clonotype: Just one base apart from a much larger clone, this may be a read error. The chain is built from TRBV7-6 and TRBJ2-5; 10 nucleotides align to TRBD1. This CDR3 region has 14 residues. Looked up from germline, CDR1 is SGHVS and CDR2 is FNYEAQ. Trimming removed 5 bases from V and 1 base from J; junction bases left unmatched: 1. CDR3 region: CASSRTGGQETQYF. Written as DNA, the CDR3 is TGTGCCAGCAGCCGGACAGGGGGCCAAGAGACCCAGTACTTC.

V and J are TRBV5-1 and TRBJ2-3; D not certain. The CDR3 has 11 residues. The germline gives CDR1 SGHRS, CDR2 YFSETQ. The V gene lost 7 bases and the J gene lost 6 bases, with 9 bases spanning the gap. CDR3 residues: CASLEGDTQYF. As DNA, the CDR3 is TGCGCCAGCCTCGAAGGGGATACGCAGTATTTT.

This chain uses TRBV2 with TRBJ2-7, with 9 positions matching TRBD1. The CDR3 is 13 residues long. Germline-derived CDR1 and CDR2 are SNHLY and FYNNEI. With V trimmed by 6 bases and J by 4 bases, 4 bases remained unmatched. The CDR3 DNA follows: TGTGCCAGCAGGGAACAGGGGGCGTACGAGCAGTACTTC. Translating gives CASREQGAYEQYF.

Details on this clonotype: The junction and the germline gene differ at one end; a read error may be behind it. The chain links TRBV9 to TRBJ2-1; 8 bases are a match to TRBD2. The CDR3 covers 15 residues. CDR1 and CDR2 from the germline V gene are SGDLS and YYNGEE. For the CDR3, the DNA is TGTGCCAGCAGCGTAGCGGGGGGGTCCTTCAATGAGCAGTTCTTC. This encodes CASSVAGGSFNEQFF.

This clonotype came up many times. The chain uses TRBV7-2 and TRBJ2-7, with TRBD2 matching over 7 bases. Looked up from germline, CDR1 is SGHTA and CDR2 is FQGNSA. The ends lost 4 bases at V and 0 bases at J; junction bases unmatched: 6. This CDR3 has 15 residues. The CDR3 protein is CASSSLAASSYEQYF. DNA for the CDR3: TGTGCCAGCAGCTCGCTAGCGGCCAGCTCCTACGAGCAGTACTTC.

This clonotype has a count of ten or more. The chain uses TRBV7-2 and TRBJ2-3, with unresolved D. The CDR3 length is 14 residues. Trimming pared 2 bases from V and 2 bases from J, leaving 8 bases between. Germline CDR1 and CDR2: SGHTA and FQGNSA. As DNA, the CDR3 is TGTGCCAGCAGCTTACAGGCGATCACAGATACGCAGTATTTT. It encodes CASSLQAITDTQYF.

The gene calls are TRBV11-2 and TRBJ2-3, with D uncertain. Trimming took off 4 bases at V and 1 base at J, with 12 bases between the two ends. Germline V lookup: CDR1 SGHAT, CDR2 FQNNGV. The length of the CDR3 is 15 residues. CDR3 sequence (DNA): TGTGCCAGCAGCTCCAGACATTTCGGCACAGATACGCAGTATTTT. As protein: CASSSRHFGTDTQYF.

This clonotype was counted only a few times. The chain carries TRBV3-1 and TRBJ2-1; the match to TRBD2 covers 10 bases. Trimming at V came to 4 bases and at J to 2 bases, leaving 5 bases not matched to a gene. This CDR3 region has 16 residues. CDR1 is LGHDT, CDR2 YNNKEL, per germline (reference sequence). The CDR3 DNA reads TGTGCCAGCAGCCCCATGAGCGGGGGGGCCTACAATGAGCAGTTCTTC. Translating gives CASSPMSGGAYNEQFF.

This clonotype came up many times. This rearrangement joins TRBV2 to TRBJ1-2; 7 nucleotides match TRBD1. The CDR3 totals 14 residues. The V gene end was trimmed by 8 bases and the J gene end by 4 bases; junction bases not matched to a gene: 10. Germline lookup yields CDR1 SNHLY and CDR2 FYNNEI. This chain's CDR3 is CASASGGNAYGYTF. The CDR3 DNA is TGTGCCAGCGCATCAGGGGGGAATGCCTATGGCTACACCTTC.